This TCR beta chain originates from a study of beta chain features in type 1 diabetes. A few counts support this clone. Expressed TCRB transcripts got sequenced, as all isolated RNA was reverse transcribed. Only in-frame clones appear in the TCRdb table, and some are missing; sequencing was by immunoSEQ multiplex PCR. The sample comprises more than 350,000 clones, more than 9.5% of which are singletons, and 0.04% to 0.05% rests with the top ten. This CDR3 has 15 residues. V was clipped by 6 bases and J by 2 bases; unmatched bases: 10. Looked up from germline, CDR1 is SGHRS and CDR2 is YFSETQ. Sequenced input: naive CD4+ T cells from blood. The chain recombines TRBV5-1 with TRBJ2-5; 7 bases are a match to TRBD2. The receptor's source is a young woman in good health. CDR3 sequence reads: CASTPVAGLQETQYF. The CDR3 DNA follows: TGCGCCAGCACCCCCGTAGCGGGCCTTCAAGAGACCCAGTACTTC.